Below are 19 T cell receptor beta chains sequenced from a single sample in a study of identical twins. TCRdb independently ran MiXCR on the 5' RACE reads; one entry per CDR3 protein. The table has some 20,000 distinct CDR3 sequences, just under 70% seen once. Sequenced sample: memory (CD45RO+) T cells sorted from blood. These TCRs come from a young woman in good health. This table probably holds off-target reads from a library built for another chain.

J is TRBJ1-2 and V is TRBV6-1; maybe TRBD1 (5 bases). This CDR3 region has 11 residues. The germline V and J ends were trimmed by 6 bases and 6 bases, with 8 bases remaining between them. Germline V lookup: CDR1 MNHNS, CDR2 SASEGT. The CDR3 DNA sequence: TGTGCCAGCAGGAGAGGGGATGGCTACACCTTC. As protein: CASRRGDGYTF.

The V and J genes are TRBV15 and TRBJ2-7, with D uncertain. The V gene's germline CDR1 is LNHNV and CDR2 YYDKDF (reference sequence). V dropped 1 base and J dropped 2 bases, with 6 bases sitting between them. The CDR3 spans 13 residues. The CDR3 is CATSRVGPYEQYF. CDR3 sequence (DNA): TGTGCCACCAGCAGAGTCGGACCCTACGAGCAGTACTTC.

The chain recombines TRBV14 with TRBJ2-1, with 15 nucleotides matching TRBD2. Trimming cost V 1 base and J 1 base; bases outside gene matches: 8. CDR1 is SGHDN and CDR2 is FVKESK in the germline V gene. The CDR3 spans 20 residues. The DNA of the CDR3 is TGTGCCAGCAGCCAAGCCCCGGGACTAGCGGGAGGAAAGTCCTACAATGAGCAGTTCTTC. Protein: CASSQAPGLAGGKSYNEQFF. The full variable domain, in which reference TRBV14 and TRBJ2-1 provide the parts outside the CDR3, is EAGVTQFPSHSVIEKGQTVTLRCDPISGHDNLYWYRRVMGKEIKFLLHFVKESKQDESGMPNNRFLAERTGGTYSTLKVQPAELEDSGVYFCASSQAPGLAGGKSYNEQFFGPGTRLTVL.

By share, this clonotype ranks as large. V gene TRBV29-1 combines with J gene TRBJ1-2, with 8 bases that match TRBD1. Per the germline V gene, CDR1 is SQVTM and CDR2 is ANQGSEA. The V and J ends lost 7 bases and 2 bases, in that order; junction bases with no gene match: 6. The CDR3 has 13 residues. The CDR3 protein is CSAGQGKNYGYTF. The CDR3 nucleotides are TGCAGCGCTGGACAGGGAAAAAACTATGGCTACACCTTC.

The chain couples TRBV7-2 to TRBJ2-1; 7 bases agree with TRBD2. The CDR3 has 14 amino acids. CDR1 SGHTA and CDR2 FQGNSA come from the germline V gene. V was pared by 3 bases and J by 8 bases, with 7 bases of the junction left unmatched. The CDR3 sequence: CASSFWGRGDEQFF. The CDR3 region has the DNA TGTGCCAGCAGCTTCTGGGGGAGGGGCGATGAGCAGTTCTTC. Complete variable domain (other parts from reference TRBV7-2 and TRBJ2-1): GAGVSQSPSNKVTEKGKDVELRCDPISGHTALYWYRQSLGQGLEFLIYFQGNSAPDKSGLPSDRFSAERTGGSVSTLTIQRTQQEDSAVYLCASSFWGRGDEQFFGPGTRLTVL.

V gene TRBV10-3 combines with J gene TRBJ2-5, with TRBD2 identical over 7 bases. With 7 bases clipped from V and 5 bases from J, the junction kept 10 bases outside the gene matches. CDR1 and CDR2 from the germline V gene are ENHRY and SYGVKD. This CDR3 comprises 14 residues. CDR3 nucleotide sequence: TGTGCCATCAAACCTGGCGGGAGTCGGGAGACCCAGTACTTC. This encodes CAIKPGGSRETQYF.

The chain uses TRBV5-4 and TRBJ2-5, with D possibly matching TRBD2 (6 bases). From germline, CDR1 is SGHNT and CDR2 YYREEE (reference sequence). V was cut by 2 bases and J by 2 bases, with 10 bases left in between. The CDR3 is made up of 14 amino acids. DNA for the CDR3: TGTGCCAGCAGCTTCACGGGGACTCAAGAGACCCAGTACTTC. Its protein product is CASSFTGTQETQYF.

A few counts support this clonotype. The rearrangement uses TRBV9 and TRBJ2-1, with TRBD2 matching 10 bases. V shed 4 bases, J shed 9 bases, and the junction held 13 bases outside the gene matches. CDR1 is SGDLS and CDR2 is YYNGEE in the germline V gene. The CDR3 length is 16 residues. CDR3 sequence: CASSPPWASGSVEQFF. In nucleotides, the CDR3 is TGTGCCAGCAGCCCGCCATGGGCTAGCGGGAGTGTTGAGCAGTTCTTC.

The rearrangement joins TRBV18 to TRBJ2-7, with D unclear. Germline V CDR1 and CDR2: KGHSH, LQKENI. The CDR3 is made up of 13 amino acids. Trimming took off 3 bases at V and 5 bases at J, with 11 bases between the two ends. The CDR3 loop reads CASSPSARNEQYF. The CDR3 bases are TGTGCCAGCTCACCCTCCGCCAGGAACGAGCAGTACTTC.

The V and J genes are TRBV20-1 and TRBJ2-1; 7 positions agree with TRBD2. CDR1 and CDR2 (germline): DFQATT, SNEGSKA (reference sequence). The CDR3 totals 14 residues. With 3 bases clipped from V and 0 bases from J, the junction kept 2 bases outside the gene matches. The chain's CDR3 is CSARTSRSYNEQFF. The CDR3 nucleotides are TGCAGTGCTAGGACTAGCCGCTCCTACAATGAGCAGTTCTTC.

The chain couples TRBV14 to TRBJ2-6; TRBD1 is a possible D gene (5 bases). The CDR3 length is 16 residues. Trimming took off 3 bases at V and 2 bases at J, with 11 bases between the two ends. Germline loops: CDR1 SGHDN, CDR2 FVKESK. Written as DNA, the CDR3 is TGTGCCAGCAGCCAGTCCAGGGCTCCTGGGGCCAACGTCCTGACTTTC. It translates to CASSQSRAPGANVLTF. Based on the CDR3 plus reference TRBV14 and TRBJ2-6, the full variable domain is EAGVTQFPSHSVIEKGQTVTLRCDPISGHDNLYWYRRVMGKEIKFLLHFVKESKQDESGMPNNRFLAERTGGTYSTLKVQPAELEDSGVYFCASSQSRAPGANVLTFGAGSRLTVL.

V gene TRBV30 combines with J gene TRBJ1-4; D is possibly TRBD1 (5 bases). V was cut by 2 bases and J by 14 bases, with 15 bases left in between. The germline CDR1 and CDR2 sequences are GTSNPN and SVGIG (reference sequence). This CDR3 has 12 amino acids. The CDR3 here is CAWSLQESFLFF. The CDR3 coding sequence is TGTGCCTGGAGTTTACAGGAAAGTTTCCTGTTTTTT.

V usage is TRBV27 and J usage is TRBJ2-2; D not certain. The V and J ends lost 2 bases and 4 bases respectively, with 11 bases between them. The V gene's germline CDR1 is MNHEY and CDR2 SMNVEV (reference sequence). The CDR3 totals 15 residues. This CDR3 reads CASSLLGRSTGELFF. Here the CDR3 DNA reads TGTGCCAGCAGTTTACTTGGACGGAGCACCGGGGAGCTGTTTTTT.

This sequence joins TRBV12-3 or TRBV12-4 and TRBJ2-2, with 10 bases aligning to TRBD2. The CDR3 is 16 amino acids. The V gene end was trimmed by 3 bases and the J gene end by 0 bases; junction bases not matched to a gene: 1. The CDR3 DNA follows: TGTGCCAGCAGTTTTACTAGCGGGACGAACACCGGGGAGCTGTTTTTT. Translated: CASSFTSGTNTGELFF.

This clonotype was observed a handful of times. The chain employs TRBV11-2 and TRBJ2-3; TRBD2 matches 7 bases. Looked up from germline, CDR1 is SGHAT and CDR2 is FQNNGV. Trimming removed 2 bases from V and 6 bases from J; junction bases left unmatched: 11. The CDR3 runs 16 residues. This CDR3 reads CASSLFPSGAADTQYF. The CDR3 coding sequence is TGTGCCAGCAGCTTATTCCCTAGCGGAGCCGCGGATACGCAGTATTTT.

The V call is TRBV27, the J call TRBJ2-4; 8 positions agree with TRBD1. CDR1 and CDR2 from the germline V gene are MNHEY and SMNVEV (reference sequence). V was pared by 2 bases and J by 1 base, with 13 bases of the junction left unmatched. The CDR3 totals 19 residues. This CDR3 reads CASSLLGQVPQGAKNIQYF. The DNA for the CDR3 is TGTGCCAGCAGTTTACTGGGACAGGTTCCTCAAGGGGCCAAAAACATTCAGTACTTC.

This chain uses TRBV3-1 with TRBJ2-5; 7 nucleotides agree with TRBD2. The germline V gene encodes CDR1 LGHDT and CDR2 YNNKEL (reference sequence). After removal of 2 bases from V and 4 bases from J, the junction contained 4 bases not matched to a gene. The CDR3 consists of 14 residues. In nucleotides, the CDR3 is TGTGCCAGCAGCCAAAACCCGGGGGGAGAGACCCAGTACTTC. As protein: CASSQNPGGETQYF.

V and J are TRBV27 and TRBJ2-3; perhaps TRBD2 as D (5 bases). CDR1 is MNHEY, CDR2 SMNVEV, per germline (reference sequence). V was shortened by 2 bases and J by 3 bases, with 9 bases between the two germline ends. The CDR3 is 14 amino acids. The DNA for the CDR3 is TGTGCCAGCAGTTTAATGGTAGCGACAGATACGCAGTATTTT. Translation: CASSLMVATDTQYF.

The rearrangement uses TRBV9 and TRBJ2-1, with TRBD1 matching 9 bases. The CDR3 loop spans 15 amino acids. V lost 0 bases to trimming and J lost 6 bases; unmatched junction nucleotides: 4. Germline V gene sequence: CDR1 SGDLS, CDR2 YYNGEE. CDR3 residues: CASSVAGQGSNEQFF. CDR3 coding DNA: TGTGCCAGCAGCGTAGCGGGACAGGGCAGCAATGAGCAGTTCTTC. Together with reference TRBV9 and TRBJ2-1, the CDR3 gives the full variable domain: DSGVTQTPKHLITATGQRVTLRCSPRSGDLSVYWYQQSLDQGLQFLIQYYNGEERAKGNILERFSAQQFPDLHSELNLSSLELGDSALYFCASSVAGQGSNEQFFGPGTRLTVL.